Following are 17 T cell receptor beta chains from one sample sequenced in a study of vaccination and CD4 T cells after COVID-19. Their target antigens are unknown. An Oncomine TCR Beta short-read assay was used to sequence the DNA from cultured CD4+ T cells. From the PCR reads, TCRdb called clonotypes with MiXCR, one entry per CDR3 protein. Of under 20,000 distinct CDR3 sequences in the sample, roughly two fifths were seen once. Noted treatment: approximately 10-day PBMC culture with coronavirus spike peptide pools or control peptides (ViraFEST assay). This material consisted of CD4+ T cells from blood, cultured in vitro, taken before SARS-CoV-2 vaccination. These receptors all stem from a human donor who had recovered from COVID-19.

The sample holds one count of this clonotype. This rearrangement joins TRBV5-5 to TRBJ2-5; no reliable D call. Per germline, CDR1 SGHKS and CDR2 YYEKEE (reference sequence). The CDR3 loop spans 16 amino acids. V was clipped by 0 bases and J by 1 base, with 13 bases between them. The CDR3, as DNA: TGTGCCAGCAGCTTGGCGGTCGCAAAAGGCCAAGAGACCCAGTACTTC. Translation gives CASSLAVAKGQETQYF. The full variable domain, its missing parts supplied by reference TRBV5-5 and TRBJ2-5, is DAGVTQSPTHLIKTRGQQVTLRCSPISGHKSVSWYQQVLGQGPQFIFQYYEKEERGRGNFPDRFSARQFPNYSSELNVNALLLGDSALYLCASSLAVAKGQETQYFGPGTRLLVL.

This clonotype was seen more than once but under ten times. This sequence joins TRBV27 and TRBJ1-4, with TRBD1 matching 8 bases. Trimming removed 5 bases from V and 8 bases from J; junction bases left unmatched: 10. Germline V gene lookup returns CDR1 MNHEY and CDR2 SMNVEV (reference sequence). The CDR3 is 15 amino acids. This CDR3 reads CASSPSPGGREKLFF. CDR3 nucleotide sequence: TGTGCCAGCAGTCCGTCACCAGGGGGCCGGGAAAAACTGTTTTTT.

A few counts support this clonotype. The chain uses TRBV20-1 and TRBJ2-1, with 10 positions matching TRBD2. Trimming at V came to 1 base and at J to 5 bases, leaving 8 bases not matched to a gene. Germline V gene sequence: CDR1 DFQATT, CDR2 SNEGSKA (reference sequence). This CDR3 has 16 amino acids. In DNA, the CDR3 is TGCAGTGCTAGAGCTTTTACTAGCGGGGTTCACAATGAGCAGTTCTTC. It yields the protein CSARAFTSGVHNEQFF.

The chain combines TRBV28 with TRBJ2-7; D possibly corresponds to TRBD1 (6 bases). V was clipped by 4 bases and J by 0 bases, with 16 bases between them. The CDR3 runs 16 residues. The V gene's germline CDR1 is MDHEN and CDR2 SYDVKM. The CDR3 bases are TGTGCCAGCAGTTCCCCGAACAGGGTCAGCTCCTACGAGCAGTACTTC. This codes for CASSSPNRVSSYEQYF.

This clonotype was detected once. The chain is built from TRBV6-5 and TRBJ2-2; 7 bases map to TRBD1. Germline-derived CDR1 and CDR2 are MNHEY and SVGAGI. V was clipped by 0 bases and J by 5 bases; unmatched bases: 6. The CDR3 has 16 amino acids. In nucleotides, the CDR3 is TGTGCCAGCAGTTACTCGACAGGGTCCGGGACCGGGGAGCTGTTTTTT. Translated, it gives CASSYSTGSGTGELFF.

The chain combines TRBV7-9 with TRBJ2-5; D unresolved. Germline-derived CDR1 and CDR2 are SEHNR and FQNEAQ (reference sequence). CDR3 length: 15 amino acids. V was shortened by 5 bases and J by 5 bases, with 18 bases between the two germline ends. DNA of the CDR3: TGTGCCAGCAGCCAAGGGTCTCCCCCGAGGGAGACCCAGTACTTC. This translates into CASSQGSPPRETQYF.

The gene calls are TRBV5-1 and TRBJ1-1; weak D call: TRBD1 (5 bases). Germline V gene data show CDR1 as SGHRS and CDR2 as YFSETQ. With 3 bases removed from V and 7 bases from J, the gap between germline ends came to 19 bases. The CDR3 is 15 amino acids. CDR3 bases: TGCGCCAGCAGCTCCCCGGGACGGCCAGCCTATGAAGCTTTCTTT. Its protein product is CASSSPGRPAYEAFF.

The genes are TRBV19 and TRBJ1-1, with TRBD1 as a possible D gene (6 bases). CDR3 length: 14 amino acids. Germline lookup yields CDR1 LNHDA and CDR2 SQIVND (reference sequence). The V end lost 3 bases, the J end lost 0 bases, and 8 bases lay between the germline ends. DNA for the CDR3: TGTGCCAGTAGTATGGGACAAATGAACACTGAAGCTTTCTTT. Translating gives CASSMGQMNTEAFF.

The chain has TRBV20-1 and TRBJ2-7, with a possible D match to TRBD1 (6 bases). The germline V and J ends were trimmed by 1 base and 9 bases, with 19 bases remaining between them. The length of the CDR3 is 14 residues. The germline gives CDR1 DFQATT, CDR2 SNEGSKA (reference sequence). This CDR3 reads CSARAPGQPDGQYF. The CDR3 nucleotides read TGCAGTGCTAGAGCCCCGGGACAACCTGACGGGCAGTACTTC.

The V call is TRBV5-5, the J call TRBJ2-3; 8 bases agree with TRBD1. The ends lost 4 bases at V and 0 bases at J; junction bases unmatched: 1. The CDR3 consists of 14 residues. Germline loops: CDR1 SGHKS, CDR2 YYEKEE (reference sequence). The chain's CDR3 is CASSRQGSTDTQYF. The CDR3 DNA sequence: TGTGCCAGCAGCCGACAGGGGAGCACAGATACGCAGTATTTT.

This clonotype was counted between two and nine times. Written as DNA, the CDR3 is TGTGCCAGCAGTTACTTCCTACAGCGGGAGGAACAAGAGACCCAGTACTTC. It encodes CASSYFLQREEQETQYF. The chain links TRBV6-2 or TRBV6-3 to TRBJ2-5, with 9 bases that match TRBD2. The CDR3 covers 17 residues. CDR1 and CDR2 from the germline V gene are MNHEY and SVGEGT. J gave up 2 bases and V 1 base, and 8 bases lay outside the gene matches.

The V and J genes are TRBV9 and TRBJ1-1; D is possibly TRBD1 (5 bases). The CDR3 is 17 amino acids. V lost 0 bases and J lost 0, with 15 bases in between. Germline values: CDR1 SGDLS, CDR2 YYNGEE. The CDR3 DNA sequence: TGTGCCAGCAGCGTAGAGGTAGGGACTCAATTGAACACTGAAGCTTTCTTT. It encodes CASSVEVGTQLNTEAFF.

CDR3 in DNA: TGCAGTGCTAGGGGGGTAGGGGAGCAGTTCTTC. It encodes CSARGVGEQFF. The rearrangement uses TRBV20-1 and TRBJ2-1; TRBD1 or TRBD2 may be the D gene (5 bases each). V gave up 3 bases and J gave up 10 bases, with 10 bases separating them. The CDR3 runs 11 residues. CDR1 DFQATT and CDR2 SNEGSKA come from the germline V gene (reference sequence).

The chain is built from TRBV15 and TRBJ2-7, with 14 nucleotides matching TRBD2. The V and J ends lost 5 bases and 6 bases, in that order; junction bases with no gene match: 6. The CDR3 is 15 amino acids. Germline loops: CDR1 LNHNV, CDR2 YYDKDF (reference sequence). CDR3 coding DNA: TGTGCCACCAGCCGACCGGGACTAGCGGGGGTCGAGCAGTACTTC. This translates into CATSRPGLAGVEQYF.

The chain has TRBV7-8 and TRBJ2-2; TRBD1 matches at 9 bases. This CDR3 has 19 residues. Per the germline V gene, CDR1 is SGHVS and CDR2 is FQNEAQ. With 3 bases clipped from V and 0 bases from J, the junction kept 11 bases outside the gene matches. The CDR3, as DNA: TGTGCCAGCAGCTTCGGGACAGGGCAGGGCCTACCGAACACCGGGGAGCTGTTTTTT. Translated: CASSFGTGQGLPNTGELFF.

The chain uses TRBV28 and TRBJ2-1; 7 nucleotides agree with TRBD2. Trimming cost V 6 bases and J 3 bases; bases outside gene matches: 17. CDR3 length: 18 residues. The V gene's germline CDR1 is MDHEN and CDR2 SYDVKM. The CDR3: CASRLGTGGSGIYNEQFF. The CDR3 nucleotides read TGTGCCAGCAGACTAGGGACGGGGGGAAGCGGGATCTACAATGAGCAGTTCTTC. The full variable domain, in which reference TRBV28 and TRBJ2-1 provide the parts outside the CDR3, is DVKVTQSSRYLVKRTGEKVFLECVQDMDHENMFWYRQDPGLGLRLIYFSYDVKMKEKGDIPEGYSVSREKKERFSLILESASTNQTSMYLCASRLGTGGSGIYNEQFFGPGTRLTVL.

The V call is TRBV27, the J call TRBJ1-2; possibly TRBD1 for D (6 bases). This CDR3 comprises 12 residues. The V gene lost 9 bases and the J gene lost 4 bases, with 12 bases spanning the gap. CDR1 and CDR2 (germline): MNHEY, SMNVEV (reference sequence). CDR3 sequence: CASKQGLYGYTF. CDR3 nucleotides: TGTGCCAGTAAACAGGGACTCTATGGCTACACCTTC.